The 28 T cell receptor beta chains in this list originate from one sample, sequenced in a study of blood T cell repertoires in COVID-19. TCRdb keeps only in-frame clones here, not all; method: immunoSEQ multiplex PCR. Among approximately 23,000 clones, approximately 90% were seen once, and the ten largest hold around 6%. The specimen sequenced was peripheral blood. These receptor sequences come from a woman of 80 years or more with active COVID-19.

This clone was seen a few times. The gene calls are TRBV7-3 and TRBJ2-7, with D unclear. CDR3 length equals 13 residues. V was pared by 1 base and J by 5 bases, with 9 bases between. CDR1 is SGHTA and CDR2 is FQGTGA in the germline V gene. The CDR3 reads CASSLRPQDEQYF. In DNA form, the CDR3 reads TGTGCCAGCAGCTTAAGGCCCCAGGACGAGCAGTACTTC.

J is TRBJ2-7 and V is TRBV7-2; perhaps TRBD2 as D (6 bases). Between the trimmed V and J ends, which lost 3 bases and 4 bases, there was a span of 10 bases. CDR3 size: 13 residues. In germline, CDR1 is SGHTA, CDR2 FQGNSA. CDR3 coding DNA: TGTGCCAGCAGCTTGGGGACTGAGTACGAGCAGTACTTC. Translating gives CASSLGTEYEQYF.

This rearrangement joins TRBV7-9 to TRBJ2-5, with a possible D match to TRBD2 (6 bases). There are 15 residues in the CDR3. Trimming cost V 2 bases and J 5 bases, with 15 bases left between them. Germline V CDR1 and CDR2: SEHNR, FQNEAQ (reference sequence). The CDR3 nucleotides are TGTGCCAGCAGCTTAAACGGCGGGGCGCCCGAGACCCAGTACTTC. Its protein product is CASSLNGGAPETQYF.

The chain links TRBV7-9 to TRBJ1-1; no definite D call. CDR3 length equals 14 residues. Germline V gene data show CDR1 as SEHNR and CDR2 as FQNEAQ (reference sequence). Trimming cost V 4 bases and J 7 bases, with 16 bases left between them. The CDR3 spells CASSYLDRGVEAFF. CDR3 nucleotides: TGTGCCAGCAGCTACCTGGACCGGGGAGTTGAAGCTTTCTTT.

This chain joins TRBV19 and TRBJ2-5; possible D gene TRBD1, 5 bases. Germline CDR1 LNHDA, CDR2 SQIVND (reference sequence). This CDR3 is built from 15 residues. The ends were cut back, 4 bases at V and 1 base at J, with 13 bases in the middle. The CDR3 spells CASSKGLAPQETQYF. CDR3 nucleotides: TGTGCCAGTAGTAAGGGGCTCGCCCCCCAAGAGACCCAGTACTTC.

The gene calls are TRBV5-4 and TRBJ2-2; 9 bases agree with TRBD2. In germline, CDR1 is SGHNT, CDR2 YYREEE (reference sequence). The junction had 10 bases not matched to a gene; V was cut back by 4 bases and J by 6 bases. The CDR3 contains 16 residues. The CDR3 here is CASSPVRGGDSGELFF. The CDR3, as DNA: TGTGCCAGCAGCCCCGTTCGCGGGGGGGATTCCGGGGAGCTGTTTTTT. Complete variable domain (other parts from reference TRBV5-4 and TRBJ2-2): ETGVTQSPTHLIKTRGQQVTLRCSSQSGHNTVSWYQQALGQGPQFIFQYYREEENGRGNFPPRFSGLQFPNYSSELNVNALELDDSALYLCASSPVRGGDSGELFFGEGSRLTVL.

This rearrangement joins TRBV3-1 (or the pseudogene TRBV3-2) to TRBJ2-1, with 9 bases aligning to TRBD1. Unmatched junction bases numbered 6, after V lost 1 base and J lost 2 bases. Germline loops: CDR1 LGHDT, CDR2 YNNKEL (reference sequence). The CDR3 contains 17 residues. CDR3 in amino acids: CASSQVGTGYTYNEQFF. The DNA of the CDR3 is TGTGCCAGCAGCCAAGTCGGGACAGGGTACACCTACAATGAGCAGTTCTTC.

This chain joins TRBV3-1 (or the pseudogene TRBV3-2) and TRBJ2-3; tentatively, D is TRBD2 (5 bases). Germline CDR1 and CDR2: LGHDT and YNNKEL (reference sequence). The CDR3 has 12 amino acids. V lost 1 base and J lost 8, with 7 bases in between. In DNA form, the CDR3 reads TGTGCCAGCAGCCAAGTGAGCGGTACGCAGTATTTT. Translated: CASSQVSGTQYF.

The CDR3 region has the DNA TGTGCCAGTAGGGCCCCTAGCGGGGGGGCCGGAACCGGGGAGCTGTTTTTT. Translation gives CASRAPSGGAGTGELFF. The chain has TRBV19 and TRBJ2-2, with 12 positions matching TRBD2. Germline CDR1 is LNHDA and CDR2 is SQIVND (reference sequence). The V gene end was trimmed by 6 bases and the J gene end by 5 bases; junction bases not matched to a gene: 10. The CDR3 sequence is 17 residues long.

This chain connects TRBV7-2 to TRBJ1-2; TRBD1 is a possible D gene (6 bases). Germline CDR1 and CDR2: SGHTA and FQGNSA. V gave up 5 bases and J gave up 1 base, with 14 bases separating them. This CDR3 contains 15 residues. CDR3 in DNA: TGTGCCAGCAGCCCCAGACAGGACCTTAACTATGGCTACACCTTC. Its translation is CASSPRQDLNYGYTF.

The chain carries TRBV7-9 and TRBJ2-5; TRBD1 might be the D (6 bases). V dropped 5 bases and J dropped 4 bases, with 17 bases sitting between them. Looked up from germline, CDR1 is SEHNR and CDR2 is FQNEAQ (reference sequence). The CDR3 covers 15 residues. CDR3 nucleotides: TGTGCCAGCAGCCCCCAGATGGGGGCGCGAGAGACCCAGTACTTC. Amino acids: CASSPQMGARETQYF.

The genes are TRBV4-2 and TRBJ2-1, with TRBD1 matching over 10 bases. V shed 4 bases and J 7 bases; nucleotides not matched to a gene: 7. Germline lookup yields CDR1 LGHNA and CDR2 YNFKEQ. CDR3 length equals 15 residues. This chain's CDR3 is CASSPSTGGGNEQFF. CDR3 nucleotides: TGTGCCAGCAGCCCCTCGACAGGGGGCGGGAATGAGCAGTTCTTC.

This chain joins TRBV6-2 or TRBV6-3 and TRBJ1-2; tentatively, D is TRBD1 (6 bases). The germline V gene encodes CDR1 MNHEY and CDR2 SVGEGT. V gave up 0 bases and J gave up 7 bases, with 12 bases separating them. The CDR3 has 14 residues. CDR3 in amino acids: CASSYSVAGAGYTF. For the CDR3, the DNA is TGTGCCAGCAGTTACTCGGTGGCAGGGGCTGGCTACACCTTC.

The chain combines TRBV6-1 with TRBJ1-5, with D unclear. Between the trimmed V and J ends, which lost 3 bases and 2 bases, there was a span of 8 bases. Germline V lookup: CDR1 MNHNS, CDR2 SASEGT. The CDR3 covers 14 residues. This CDR3 is CASSEGRGNQPQHF. CDR3 in DNA: TGTGCCAGCAGTGAGGGGAGGGGCAATCAGCCCCAGCATTTT.

This chain uses TRBV20-1 with TRBJ2-4; D not resolved. V lost 3 bases and J 0 bases, leaving 6 bases between the germline ends. From germline, CDR1 is DFQATT and CDR2 SNEGSKA (reference sequence). The CDR3 has 13 residues. The CDR3 coding sequence is TGCAGTGCTAGTTTCCTAGCCAAAAACATTCAGTACTTC. It codes for CSASFLAKNIQYF.

V usage is TRBV18 and J usage is TRBJ2-5; D unresolved. CDR1 is KGHSH and CDR2 is LQKENI in the germline V gene. This CDR3 contains 14 residues. The V and J ends lost 3 bases and 4 bases respectively, with 12 bases between them. CDR3 protein: CASSPTNDRETQYF. CDR3 DNA sequence: TGTGCCAGCTCACCCACCAACGATAGAGAGACCCAGTACTTC. Full variable domain (rest looked up from reference TRBV18 and TRBJ2-5): NAGVMQNPRHLVRRRGQEARLRCSPMKGHSHVYWYRQLPEEGLKFMVYLQKENIIDESGMPKERFSAEFPKEGPSILRIQQVVRGDSAAYFCASSPTNDRETQYFGPGTRLLVL.

This clone was detected once. The V gene is TRBV6-5, the J gene TRBJ1-2; 7 bases line up with TRBD1. The CDR3 sequence is 15 residues long. Per the germline V gene, CDR1 is MNHEY and CDR2 is SVGAGI. Germline trimming cut 2 bases from V and 8 bases from J; bases unmatched to any gene: 11. CDR3 nucleotide sequence: TGTGCCAGCAGTTACGGGACAGCCTACAAGGAGGGCTACACCTTC. It translates to CASSYGTAYKEGYTF.

The chain uses TRBV5-4 and TRBJ1-1; D unresolved. The CDR3 runs to 14 residues. The V end was cut by 0 bases, the J end by 1 base, with 7 bases between. Germline CDR1 SGHNT, CDR2 YYREEE (reference sequence). The CDR3, as DNA: TGTGCCAGCAGCTTGGCTATTAGGAACACTGAAGCTTTCTTT. Its translation is CASSLAIRNTEAFF.

The CDR3 region is CASGLGQFSGNTIYF. The CDR3 bases are TGTGCTAGTGGTCTCGGACAGTTCTCTGGAAACACCATATATTTT. This rearrangement joins TRBV12-5 to TRBJ1-3, with a possible D match to TRBD1 (6 bases). Looked up from germline, CDR1 is LGHNT and CDR2 is FRNRAP. With 5 bases removed from V and 0 bases from J, the gap between germline ends came to 11 bases. The CDR3 extends over 15 amino acids.

The chain combines TRBV27 with TRBJ1-2; 8 bases are a match to TRBD1. The V gene's germline CDR1 is MNHEY and CDR2 SMNVEV (reference sequence). V shed 2 bases, J shed 10 bases, and the junction held 6 bases outside the gene matches. The CDR3 totals 13 residues. The CDR3 is CASSLSGTGPYTF. CDR3 DNA sequence: TGTGCCAGCAGTTTAAGCGGGACAGGACCCTACACCTTC.

The chain carries TRBV28 and TRBJ1-4; a possible D gene is TRBD1 (5 bases). Germline-derived CDR1 and CDR2 are MDHEN and SYDVKM. This CDR3 is 14 amino acids long. Trimming removed 9 bases from V and 0 bases from J, with 11 bases in between. The CDR3 loop reads CASIDSPTNEKLFF. CDR3 in DNA: TGTGCCAGTATAGACAGTCCAACTAATGAAAAACTGTTTTTT. The variable domain in full, completed from reference TRBV28 and TRBJ1-4, reads DVKVTQSSRYLVKRTGEKVFLECVQDMDHENMFWYRQDPGLGLRLIYFSYDVKMKEKGDIPEGYSVSREKKERFSLILESASTNQTSMYLCASIDSPTNEKLFFGSGTQLSVL.

This rearrangement joins TRBV12-3 or TRBV12-4 to TRBJ1-1, with D hard to call. Trimming left V 7 bases short and J 2 bases short, with 5 bases between. There are 11 residues in the CDR3. As DNA, the CDR3 is TGTGCCAGCACCTTCAACACTGAAGCTTTCTTT. This encodes CASTFNTEAFF.

Written as DNA, the CDR3 is TGTGCCAGCAGCCTGGCCTCCTACAATGAGCAGTTCTTC. Amino acid sequence: CASSLASYNEQFF. The J gene is TRBJ2-1, the V gene TRBV11-2; D is unresolved. CDR1 SGHAT and CDR2 FQNNGV come from the germline V gene. The CDR3 sequence is 13 residues long. Trimming cost V 5 bases and J 0 bases, with 5 bases left between them.

About this clone itself: At one boundary the junction diverges from the germline segment, which might be a read error. The V gene is TRBV7-7, the J gene TRBJ2-3; D might be TRBD2 (6 bases). CDR1 and CDR2 (germline): SSHAT, FNYEAQ (reference sequence). CDR3 length: 14 amino acids. CDR3 sequence reads: CASSPTSIADTQYF. DNA for the CDR3: TGTGCTAGCAGCCCGACTAGTATCGCAGATACGCAGTATTTT.

The J gene is TRBJ2-2, the V gene TRBV9, with a tentative D call TRBD2 (7 bases). Per the germline V gene, CDR1 is SGDLS and CDR2 is YYNGEE. The CDR3 runs to 17 residues. V was shortened by 0 bases and J by 6 bases, with 18 bases between the two germline ends. CDR3 sequence reads: CASSVEGGTMRPGELFF. The CDR3 nucleotides are TGTGCCAGCAGCGTAGAGGGGGGGACAATGCGGCCCGGGGAGCTGTTTTTT. The full variable domain, its missing parts supplied by reference TRBV9 and TRBJ2-2, is DSGVTQTPKHLITATGQRVTLRCSPRSGDLSVYWYQQSLDQGLQFLIQYYNGEERAKGNILERFSAQQFPDLHSELNLSSLELGDSALYFCASSVEGGTMRPGELFFGEGSRLTVL.

The V gene is TRBV6-5, the J gene TRBJ1-1; D gene ambiguous. Germline CDR1 and CDR2: MNHEY and SVGAGI. The ends were cut back, 2 bases at V and 2 bases at J, with 6 bases in the middle. CDR3 length: 13 residues. The CDR3 reads CASSYQVNTEAFF. The CDR3 coding sequence is TGTGCCAGCAGTTACCAGGTTAACACTGAAGCTTTCTTT.

The V call is TRBV6-2 or TRBV6-3, the J call TRBJ2-7; the match to TRBD2 covers 8 bases. The CDR3 covers 14 residues. V was pared by 7 bases and J by 4 bases, with 9 bases of the junction left unmatched. Germline V gene sequence: CDR1 MNHEY, CDR2 SVGEGT. The CDR3 here is CASTPRGGSYEQYF. The DNA for the CDR3 is TGTGCCAGCACCCCACGGGGGGGGTCGTACGAGCAGTACTTC.

The rearrangement links TRBV11-3 to TRBJ1-1; D unclear. Germline assignment: CDR1 SGHNT and CDR2 YENEEA. This CDR3 has 14 residues. Between the trimmed V and J ends, which lost 5 bases and 0 bases, there was a span of 10 bases. The CDR3 loop reads CASSAGDMNTEAFF. The DNA for the CDR3 is TGTGCCAGCAGCGCGGGAGATATGAACACTGAAGCTTTCTTT.